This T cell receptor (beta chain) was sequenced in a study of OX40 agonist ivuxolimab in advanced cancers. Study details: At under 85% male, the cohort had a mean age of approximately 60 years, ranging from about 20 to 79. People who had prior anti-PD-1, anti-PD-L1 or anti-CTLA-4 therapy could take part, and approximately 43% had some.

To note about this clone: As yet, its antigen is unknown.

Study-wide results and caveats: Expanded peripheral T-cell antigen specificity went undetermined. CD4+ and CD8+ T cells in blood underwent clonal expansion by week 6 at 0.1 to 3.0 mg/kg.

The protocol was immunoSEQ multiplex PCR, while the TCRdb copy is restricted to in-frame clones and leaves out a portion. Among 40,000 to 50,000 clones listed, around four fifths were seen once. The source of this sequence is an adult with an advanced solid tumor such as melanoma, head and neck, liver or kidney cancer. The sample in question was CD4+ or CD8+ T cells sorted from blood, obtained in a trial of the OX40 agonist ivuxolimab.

For the CDR3, the DNA is TGTGCCAGCAGCTTAGGGGGATGGAGGTGGAATGAAAAACTGTTTTTT. Amino acids: CASSLGGWRWNEKLFF. The gene calls are TRBV7-3 and TRBJ1-4; D is possibly TRBD1 (5 bases). The CDR3 covers 16 residues. CDR1 SGHTA and CDR2 FQGTGA come from the germline V gene. V lost 2 bases, J lost 5 bases, and 15 bases lay in between.